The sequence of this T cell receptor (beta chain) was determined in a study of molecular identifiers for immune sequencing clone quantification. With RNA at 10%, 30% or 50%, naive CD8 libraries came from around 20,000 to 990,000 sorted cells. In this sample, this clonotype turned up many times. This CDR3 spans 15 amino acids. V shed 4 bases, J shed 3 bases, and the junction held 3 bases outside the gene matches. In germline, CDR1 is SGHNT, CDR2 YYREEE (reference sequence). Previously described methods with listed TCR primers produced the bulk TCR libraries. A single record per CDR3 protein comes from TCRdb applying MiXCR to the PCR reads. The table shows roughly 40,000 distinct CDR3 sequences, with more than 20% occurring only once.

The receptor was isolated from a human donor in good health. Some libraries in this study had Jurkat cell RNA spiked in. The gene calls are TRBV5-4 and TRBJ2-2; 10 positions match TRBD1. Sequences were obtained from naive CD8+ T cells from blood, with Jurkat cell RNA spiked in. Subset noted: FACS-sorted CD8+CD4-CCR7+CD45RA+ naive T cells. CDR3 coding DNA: TGTGCCAGCAGCCGGGACAGGGGTTACACCGGGGAGCTGTTTTTT. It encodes CASSRDRGYTGELFF.